This is a list of T cell receptor beta chains from one sample in a study of blood T cell repertoires in COVID-19. Using immunoSEQ multiplex PCR, the repertoire was profiled, and TCRdb retains in-frame clones only, with some absent. The repertoire holds more than 85,000 clones, with approximately 90% as singletons. The sample consisted of peripheral blood. The receptors originated from a human donor in a cohort sampled during active COVID-19. The CDR3 runs from the conserved cysteine through the conserved F or W. A D gene is named only where the DNA matches it firmly. Clone sizes are given selectively: once, few, many, or a class where the clone is expanded.

J | D | length | V | size | DNA | CDR3
TRBJ1-4 | NA | 13 | TRBV4-2 | once | TGTGCCAGCAGCCATACTACGAATGAAAAACTGTTTTTT | CASSHTTNEKLFF
TRBJ2-7 | TRBD1 | 15 | TRBV24-1 | NA | TGTGCCACCAGTGACCCCGGGACAGGGTCCCACGAGCAGTACTTC | CATSDPGTGSHEQYF
TRBJ2-2 | NA | 11 | TRBV19 | NA | TGTGCCAGTGGCAACACCGGGGAGCTGTTTTTT | CASGNTGELFF
TRBJ2-5 | TRBD1 | 14 | TRBV7-7 | NA | TGTGCTAGCAGCGGAGGACAGGGGTCAGAGACCCAGTACTTC | CASSGGQGSETQYF
TRBJ2-7 | TRBD2 | 15 | TRBV10-3 | NA | TGTGCCATCAGTGCCCCTTCAGCGGGAGCCTACGAGCAGTACTTC | CAISAPSAGAYEQYF
TRBJ2-7 | NA | 15 | TRBV7-3 | NA | TGTGCCAGCAGCTTTTCGGGACAAAAAAAGAGCGAGCAGTACTTC | CASSFSGQKKSEQYF
TRBJ1-2 | TRBD1 | 17 | TRBV5-5 | NA | TGTGCCAGCAGCTTGGCTCCGGGACAGAAAAAGGTCGAGGGCTACACCTTC | CASSLAPGQKKVEGYTF
TRBJ1-2 | NA | 15 | TRBV25-1 | NA | TGTGCCAGCACCCCTGGGGGGTTTTCGGACTATGGCTACACCTTC | CASTPGGFSDYGYTF
TRBJ1-5 | TRBD1 | 13 | TRBV18 | NA | TGTGCCAGCCAGGGACAGAAAAATCAGCCCCAGCATTTT | CASQGQKNQPQHF
TRBJ2-2 | NA | 15 | TRBV10-1 | few | TGCGCCAGCAGTGAGTCCGGACTCAACACCGGGGAGCTGTTTTTT | CASSESGLNTGELFF
TRBJ1-6 | TRBD1 | 19 | TRBV7-9 | few | TGTGCCAGCGGATTAATCGGGACAGGGTTTCCCTCCTATAATTCACCCCTCCACTTT | CASGLIGTGFPSYNSPLHF
TRBJ1-4 | NA | 15 | TRBV5-8 | once | TGTGCCAGCAGCTTGGAGGGCAGGGAGGGAGAAAAACTGTTTTTT | CASSLEGREGEKLFF
TRBJ1-4 | TRBD1 | 17 | TRBV5-4 | NA | TGTGCCAGCAGCTCCGGGACAGGCGGGCGGGCGAATGAAAAACTGTTTTTT | CASSSGTGGRANEKLFF
TRBJ1-2 | NA | 16 | TRBV19 | NA | TGTGCCAGTAGTCCCACCAGGACAAGATCTAACTATGGCTACACCTTC | CASSPTRTRSNYGYTF
TRBJ1-3 | NA | 12 | TRBV12-3/TRBV12-4 | NA | TGTGCCAGCAGACCGACAGGAAACACCATATATTTT | CASRPTGNTIYF